This T cell receptor beta chain was sequenced in a study of T cells in Graves' hyperthyroidism and ophthalmopathy. Whole-study findings and limits: In the blood, most expanded thyroid clonotypes above 0.001 appeared as well.

Across 18 months, stable Graves' hyperthyroidism was marked by no progression to ophthalmopathy. Uncontrolled infections, other autoimmune diseases, pregnancy or lactation led to exclusion of patients. TCR beta CDR3 region amplification was performed from RNA transcripts. Initially, a first-round RT-PCR of the TCR CDR3 employed the HTBI primer set. TCRdb re-called the multiplex PCR reads through MiXCR, storing one row per CDR3 protein. The sample yields around 720,000 distinct CDR3 sequences, over 35% seen once. V lost 5 bases and J 8 bases, leaving 22 bases between the germline ends. The CDR3 totals 16 residues. This clonotype was seen only a few times. As yet, its antigen is unknown.

The sample was blood. The source is a woman aged 40 to 50 with Graves' hyperthyroidism. The chain links TRBV12-3 or TRBV12-4 to TRBJ1-5; a weak D match, TRBD1 (6 bases). CDR3 in DNA: TGTGCCAGCAGTACAAACACCGGGGGCGAGGTGGAGCCCCAGCATTTT. Its protein product is CASSTNTGGEVEPQHF.